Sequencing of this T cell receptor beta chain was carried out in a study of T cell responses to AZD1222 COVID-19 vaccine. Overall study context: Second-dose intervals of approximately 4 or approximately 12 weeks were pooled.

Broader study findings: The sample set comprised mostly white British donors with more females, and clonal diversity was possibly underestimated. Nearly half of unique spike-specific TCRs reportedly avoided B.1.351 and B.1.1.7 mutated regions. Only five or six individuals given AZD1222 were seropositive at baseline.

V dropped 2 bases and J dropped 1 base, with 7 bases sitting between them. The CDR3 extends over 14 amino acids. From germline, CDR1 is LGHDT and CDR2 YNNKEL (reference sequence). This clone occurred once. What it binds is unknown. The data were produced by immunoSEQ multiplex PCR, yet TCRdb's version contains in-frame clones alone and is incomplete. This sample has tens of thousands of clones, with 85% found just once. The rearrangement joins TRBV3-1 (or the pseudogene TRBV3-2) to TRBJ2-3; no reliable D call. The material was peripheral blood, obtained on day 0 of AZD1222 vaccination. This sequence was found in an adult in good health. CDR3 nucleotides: TGTGCCAGCAGCCAAAACAGCGGCACAGATACGCAGTATTTT. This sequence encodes CASSQNSGTDTQYF.